Shown below are 30 T cell receptor beta chains from a single sample sequenced in a study of blood T cells in healthy people across ages. For the second PCR, which ran for about 6 to 12 cycles, a sample-barcoded 5' primer and a J-beta primer mix were used. TCRdb passed the 5' RACE reads through MiXCR, listing each CDR3 protein once. The table includes under 2,000,000 distinct CDR3 sequences, about 50% detected once. The sample comprised blood. These receptors all stem from a woman between 35 and 50 years old in good health.

This clonotype was picked up a small number of times. In DNA form, the CDR3 reads TGCGCCAGCAGCTTGAGTTCTAGCGGGGGGACCCATGAGCAGTTCTTC. This codes for CASSLSSSGGTHEQFF. The V and J genes are TRBV5-1 and TRBJ2-1; 11 bases are a match to TRBD2. Per the germline V gene, CDR1 is SGHRS and CDR2 is YFSETQ. J was trimmed by 8 bases and V by 1 base; bases with no gene match: 8. The CDR3 length is 16 residues.

There are a few counts of this clonotype. J is TRBJ1-2 and V is TRBV27; D possibly corresponds to TRBD1 (5 bases). The CDR3 extends over 15 amino acids. Germline CDR1 MNHEY, CDR2 SMNVEV (reference sequence). V was trimmed by 0 bases and J by 2 bases, leaving 10 bases between them. CDR3 sequence: CASSLSAGTNYGYTF. The CDR3 DNA reads TGTGCCAGCAGTTTATCTGCGGGGACCAACTATGGCTACACCTTC.

This clonotype was found a few times. This chain connects TRBV6-5 to TRBJ2-5; 9 bases line up with TRBD1. The J call may not be correct, given that the DNA end is closer to TRBJ2-4. CDR1 MNHEY and CDR2 SVGAGI come from the germline V gene. The CDR3 consists of 16 residues. CDR3 sequence: CASSYSTGGASNIQYF. CDR3 coding DNA: TGTGCCAGCAGTTACTCGACAGGGGGGGCCTCGAACATTCAGTACTTC.

The chain joins TRBV7-2 to TRBJ2-5, with 9 bases matching TRBD1. The germline CDR1 and CDR2 sequences are SGHTA and FQGNSA. The CDR3 extends over 15 amino acids. The trim removed 5 bases at V and 4 bases at J, leaving 8 bases unmatched. CDR3 coding DNA: TGTGCCAGCAGCAGTGACAGGGGGGTTTCAGAGACCCAGTACTTC. Protein sequence: CASSSDRGVSETQYF.

CDR3 in amino acids: CASSSDASSYNEQFF. Written as DNA, the CDR3 is TGTGCCAGCAGCTCGGACGCCAGCTCCTACAATGAGCAGTTCTTC. The chain links TRBV7-3 to TRBJ2-1; D ambiguous. Trimming removed 4 bases from V and 0 bases from J, with 10 bases in between. Germline values: CDR1 SGHTA, CDR2 FQGTGA. The CDR3 consists of 15 residues.

The rearrangement joins TRBV2 to TRBJ1-1; 7 nucleotides match TRBD1. CDR1 is SNHLY, CDR2 FYNNEI, per germline. The J segment lost 2 bases and the V segment lost 7 bases, leaving 13 bases of the junction unmatched. The CDR3 is 16 residues long. The CDR3 protein is CASTGILQGPNTEAFF. CDR3 DNA: TGTGCCAGCACCGGGATCTTACAGGGGCCAAACACTGAAGCTTTCTTT. The full variable domain, completed using reference TRBV2 and TRBJ1-1, is EPEVTQTPSHQVTQMGQEVILRCVPISNHLYFYWYRQILGQKVEFLVSFYNNEISEKSEIFDDQFSVERPDGSNFTLKIRSTKLEDSAMYFCASTGILQGPNTEAFFGQGTRLTVV.

This clonotype was seen a handful of times. The chain joins TRBV6-2 or TRBV6-3 to TRBJ2-3; D is uncertain. The CDR3 loop spans 14 amino acids. Germline values: CDR1 MNHEY, CDR2 SVGEGT. The ends were cut back, 6 bases at V and 1 base at J, with 11 bases in the middle. The CDR3 sequence: CASSFYGRTDTQYF. The CDR3 DNA sequence: TGTGCCAGCAGCTTCTATGGGCGCACAGATACGCAGTATTTT.

This CDR3 is CSALPGTRRSGQFF. The CDR3 nucleotides are TGCAGCGCACTTCCCGGGACACGCCGCTCGGGGCAGTTCTTC. The chain uses TRBV29-1 and TRBJ2-1, with D possibly matching TRBD1 (6 bases). Germline V CDR1 and CDR2: SQVTM, ANQGSEA. V lost 7 bases to trimming and J lost 12 bases, with 25 bases between them. The CDR3 is 14 residues long.

The chain links TRBV6-1 to TRBJ2-1, with D uncertain. The CDR3 is 18 amino acids. The V and J ends lost 3 bases and 0 bases respectively, with 18 bases between them. Germline V CDR1 and CDR2: MNHNS, SASEGT. CDR3 protein: CASSDVTTLDSSYNEQFF. In DNA, the CDR3 is TGTGCCAGCAGTGATGTTACCACCCTAGATAGCTCCTACAATGAGCAGTTCTTC.

This clonotype has just a few counts. The chain couples TRBV10-3 to TRBJ2-1, with 8 bases fitting TRBD1. V shed 0 bases, J shed 15 bases, and the junction held 4 bases outside the gene matches. Per germline, CDR1 ENHRY and CDR2 SYGVKD. The CDR3 contains 12 residues. The CDR3 DNA follows: TGTGCCATCAGTGAGTCGGAGGACAGGGTGTTCTTC. Translating gives CAISESEDRVFF.

The chain couples TRBV4-3 to TRBJ2-3; D not certain. Trimming left V 0 bases short and J 1 base short, with 11 bases between. CDR3 length: 16 residues. Germline lookup yields CDR1 LGHNA and CDR2 YSLEER. The CDR3, as DNA: TGCGCCAGCAGCCAAGACCCCTACCTCCGCACAGATACGCAGTATTTT. Protein product: CASSQDPYLRTDTQYF.

This clonotype was detected only a few times. The V gene is TRBV7-2, the J gene TRBJ2-4, with D tentatively TRBD2 (5 bases). V gave up 5 bases and J gave up 4 bases, with 18 bases separating them. Germline V CDR1 and CDR2: SGHTA, FQGNSA. The CDR3 is 16 residues long. The CDR3 region is CASSPAPGMGKNIQYF. Written as DNA, the CDR3 is TGTGCCAGCAGCCCAGCTCCCGGGATGGGGAAAAACATTCAGTACTTC.

J is TRBJ2-5 and V is TRBV20-1; D may be TRBD1 (6 bases). Germline V gene data show CDR1 as DFQATT and CDR2 as SNEGSKA (reference sequence). The V end lost 6 bases, the J end lost 2 bases, and 19 bases lay between the germline ends. This CDR3 region has 15 residues. CDR3 nucleotides: TGCAGTGCCGCGACCCGGACAGAATTACAAGAGACCCAGTACTTC. Encoded protein: CSAATRTELQETQYF.

The gene calls are TRBV4-2 and TRBJ1-2; D not certain. The CDR3 is 16 amino acids. Germline CDR1 LGHNA, CDR2 YNFKEQ. V was trimmed by 0 bases and J by 4 bases, leaving 15 bases between them. The CDR3 DNA reads as TGTGCCAGCAGCCAAGATGAGAGGGTATACGCCTATGGCTACACCTTC. This translates into CASSQDERVYAYGYTF.

The CDR3 DNA reads as TGCAGCGCTGTAGACAGGGAAGGATCCCAGCATTTT. It translates to CSAVDREGSQHF. The genes are TRBV29-1 and TRBJ1-5; TRBD1 matches 7 bases. CDR3 size: 12 residues. V lost 7 bases, J lost 11 bases, and 11 bases stayed unmatched. The germline V gene encodes CDR1 SQVTM and CDR2 ANQGSEA.

The chain uses TRBV18 and TRBJ1-5; weak D call: TRBD1 (5 bases). Trimming cost V 2 bases and J 7 bases, with 12 bases left between them. This CDR3 has 14 amino acids. Germline CDR1 is KGHSH and CDR2 is LQKENI. The CDR3 here is CASSPVQARQPQHF. As DNA, the CDR3 is TGTGCCAGCTCACCAGTACAGGCCCGGCAGCCCCAGCATTTT.

This clonotype was counted between two and nine times. The DNA of the CDR3 is TGTGCCAGCAGCTCCCCCGGGACTAGCGGTGGGAAACAGTTCTTC. It is translated as CASSSPGTSGGKQFF. V gene TRBV5-5 combines with J gene TRBJ2-1; 11 bases align to TRBD2. The CDR3 consists of 15 residues. V was pared by 3 bases and J by 13 bases, with 12 bases of the junction left unmatched. CDR1 and CDR2 (germline): SGHKS, YYEKEE (reference sequence).

This clonotype was observed a single time. This sequence joins TRBV2 and TRBJ2-4; no clear D gene. The J call may be mistaken, given a closer DNA end match to TRBJ2-7. Germline V gene data show CDR1 as SNHLY and CDR2 as FYNNEI. The CDR3 extends over 12 amino acids. The CDR3 sequence: CATGRQDYEQYF. The CDR3 DNA follows: TGTGCCACCGGACGGCAAGACTACGAGCAGTACTTC.

This CDR3 is CASSATDSTYGYTF. The DNA for the CDR3 is TGTGCCAGCAGTGCAACGGACAGCACGTATGGCTACACCTTC. The genes are TRBV2 and TRBJ1-2; tentative D call: TRBD1 (6 bases). V gave up 4 bases and J gave up 5 bases, with 14 bases separating them. Germline V gene lookup returns CDR1 SNHLY and CDR2 FYNNEI. The CDR3 consists of 14 residues.

V is TRBV20-1 and J is TRBJ1-5; no definite D call. CDR1 and CDR2 (germline): DFQATT, SNEGSKA (reference sequence). The CDR3 has 13 amino acids. V was pared by 4 bases and J by 2 bases, with 9 bases between. The CDR3 DNA follows: TGCAGTGCTAAAAACGGGGGCAATCAGCCCCAGCATTTT. Translation: CSAKNGGNQPQHF.

The V and J genes are TRBV4-3 and TRBJ2-2, with 8 bases that match TRBD2. The CDR3 extends over 17 amino acids. From germline, CDR1 is LGHNA and CDR2 YSLEER. With V trimmed by 2 bases and J by 6 bases, 11 bases remained unmatched. CDR3 DNA sequence: TGCGCCAGCAGCCAAAAGGTGGCGGGGGGCGTTCCCGGGGAGCTGTTTTTT. Protein: CASSQKVAGGVPGELFF.

The genes are TRBV7-2 and TRBJ2-7; maybe TRBD1 (6 bases). Germline V gene data show CDR1 as SGHTA and CDR2 as FQGNSA. The CDR3 totals 16 residues. Trimming stripped 2 bases from V and 3 bases from J, with 17 bases between. CDR3 in amino acids: CASSLRTVGEDYEQYF. The CDR3 DNA follows: TGTGCCAGCAGCTTAAGGACAGTCGGGGAAGACTACGAGCAGTACTTC.

This clonotype was detected once. The V call is TRBV2, the J call TRBJ1-5; perhaps TRBD1 as D (6 bases). The CDR3 loop spans 13 amino acids. Trimming pared 6 bases from V and 6 bases from J, leaving 12 bases between. The germline V gene has CDR1 SNHLY and CDR2 FYNNEI. The CDR3 is CASRDGGFQPQHF. CDR3 DNA: TGTGCCAGCAGAGACGGGGGCTTTCAGCCCCAGCATTTT.

The chain is built from TRBV4-1 and TRBJ2-1; D possibly corresponds to TRBD1 (5 bases). V lost 1 base and J lost 7, with 11 bases in between. Per the germline V gene, CDR1 is MGHRA and CDR2 is YSYEKL. The CDR3 loop spans 14 amino acids. The CDR3 reads CASSQGGGRNEQFF. CDR3 in DNA: TGCGCCAGCAGCCAAGGGGGCGGCCGAAATGAGCAGTTCTTC.

This clonotype has ten or more counts. The chain employs TRBV7-2 and TRBJ2-5, with a weak D call TRBD2 (5 bases). The CDR3 length is 13 residues. Germline CDR1 and CDR2: SGHTA and FQGNSA. Trimming removed 6 bases from V and 3 bases from J, with 11 bases in between. The CDR3 spells CASSRGLKETQYF. Written as DNA, the CDR3 is TGTGCCAGCAGTCGGGGTTTAAAAGAGACCCAGTACTTC.

This clonotype has a handful of counts. The chain couples TRBV27 to TRBJ2-5; D remains unclear. Looked up from germline, CDR1 is MNHEY and CDR2 is SMNVEV (reference sequence). Trimming took off 8 bases at V and 2 bases at J, with 21 bases between the two ends. The CDR3 consists of 16 residues. The CDR3 bases are TGTGCCAGCCGACCGGCACTGGCGGCCCCACAAGAGACCCAGTACTTC. This sequence encodes CASRPALAAPQETQYF.

This clonotype has only a few counts. The chain couples TRBV7-8 to TRBJ2-3; 9 bases map to TRBD2. Germline V CDR1 and CDR2: SGHVS, FQNEAQ. The V segment lost 6 bases and the J segment 3 bases; nucleotides outside the gene matches: 7. This CDR3 spans 15 amino acids. CDR3 in DNA: TGTGCCAGCAGGATAGCGGGGGTGAAAACAGATACGCAGTATTTT. This sequence encodes CASRIAGVKTDTQYF.

This clonotype has just a few counts. V and J are TRBV10-3 and TRBJ2-5; 14 nucleotides line up with TRBD2. The CDR3 runs 15 residues. The germline gives CDR1 ENHRY, CDR2 SYGVKD. V lost 6 bases, J lost 1 base, and 1 base stayed unmatched. CDR3 amino acids: CAIRGLAGGQETQYF. The CDR3, as DNA: TGTGCCATCAGAGGACTAGCGGGGGGCCAAGAGACCCAGTACTTC.

The CDR3 DNA is TGTGCCAGCAGCCAAGATCAGGTCCGGGGGGTCAAAAACATTCAGTACTTC. Encoded protein: CASSQDQVRGVKNIQYF. The chain joins TRBV14 to TRBJ2-5, with TRBD2 identical over 7 bases. The DNA end favors TRBJ2-4, so the J call may be wrong. The germline CDR1 and CDR2 sequences are SGHDN and FVKESK. The CDR3 loop spans 17 amino acids.

The chain joins TRBV5-6 to TRBJ1-1, with no clear D. Germline V lookup: CDR1 SGHDT, CDR2 YYEEEE. V lost 3 bases, J lost 0 bases, and 15 bases lay in between. The length of the CDR3 is 16 residues. The CDR3 nucleotides read TGTGCCAGCAGCTCGGAGTTGCGGGATCTGAACACTGAAGCTTTCTTT. This sequence encodes CASSSELRDLNTEAFF.